The 22 T cell receptor beta chains below come from one sample, sequenced in a study of siplizumab effects on memory and regulatory T cells. TCRdb's copy holds only in-frame clones and misses some; the assay was immunoSEQ multiplex PCR. The table lists roughly 56,000 clones, less than 98% of them singletons. The sequencing sample was made of naive CD8+ T cells sorted from blood. These receptors all stem from a human donor in good health.

The chain links TRBV28 to TRBJ2-7, with D possibly being TRBD2 (5 bases). Trimming removed 3 bases at V and 3 bases at J, with 9 bases between. Germline CDR1 reads MDHEN; CDR2 reads SYDVKM. The CDR3 totals 13 residues. CDR3 region: CASSFGLFYEQYF. The CDR3 bases are TGTGCCAGCAGTTTCGGACTCTTCTACGAGCAGTACTTC.

The J gene is TRBJ2-4, the V gene TRBV5-1; TRBD2 matches at 7 bases. This CDR3 is built from 19 residues. V lost 0 bases and J lost 0; bases outside the gene matches: 12. Germline CDR1 is SGHRS and CDR2 is YFSETQ. The CDR3 bases are TGCGCCAGCAGCTTGGACCCTTCTACTAGCGAAATAGCCAAAAACATTCAGTACTTC. It specifies CASSLDPSTSEIAKNIQYF.

The rearrangement joins TRBV4-1 to TRBJ2-1; no clear D. Trimming removed 0 bases at V and 4 bases at J, with 10 bases between. This CDR3 is 15 amino acids long. Germline CDR1 reads MGHRA; CDR2 reads YSYEKL. As DNA, the CDR3 is TGCGCCAGCAGCCAAGAGTATCGCAGATACAATGAGCAGTTCTTC. Translating gives CASSQEYRRYNEQFF.

For the CDR3, the DNA is TGTGCCAGCAGCCAAGAAAATTGGGGTAACACCGGGGAGCTGTTTTTT. Residues: CASSQENWGNTGELFF. The V call is TRBV4-2, the J call TRBJ2-2, with D unresolved. V lost 0 bases to trimming and J lost 2 bases, with 10 bases between them. Germline V gene sequence: CDR1 LGHNA, CDR2 YNFKEQ. The CDR3 totals 16 residues.

V and J are TRBV9 and TRBJ1-1; D not certain. This CDR3 region has 14 residues. Germline loops: CDR1 SGDLS, CDR2 YYNGEE. V was cut by 0 bases and J by 1 base, with 7 bases left in between. The chain's CDR3 is CASSVEVGNTEAFF. The CDR3 nucleotides are TGTGCCAGCAGCGTAGAAGTGGGGAACACTGAAGCTTTCTTT.

The chain is built from TRBV9 and TRBJ2-2, with 8 bases aligning to TRBD2. The germline gives CDR1 SGDLS, CDR2 YYNGEE. The trim removed 4 bases at V and 6 bases at J, leaving 11 bases unmatched. This CDR3 comprises 16 residues. The DNA for the CDR3 is TGTGCCAGCAGCAGATCGACTAGCGTGGGGTCCGGGGAGCTGTTTTTT. This translates into CASSRSTSVGSGELFF.

V usage is TRBV30 and J usage is TRBJ2-4, with TRBD2 as a possible D gene (5 bases). Trimming shortened V by 0 bases and J by 1 base, and 13 bases separated the two germline ends. The V gene's germline CDR1 is GTSNPN and CDR2 SVGIG (reference sequence). CDR3 length: 16 amino acids. Written as DNA, the CDR3 is TGTGCCTGGAGTGTACGGGGTACGACGGCCAAAAACATTCAGTACTTC. Translated: CAWSVRGTTAKNIQYF.

V and J are TRBV13 and TRBJ1-3; TRBD1 aligns across 10 bases. The CDR3 has 16 amino acids. The germline gives CDR1 PRHDT, CDR2 FYEKMQ (reference sequence). Trimming removed 5 bases from V and 4 bases from J; junction bases left unmatched: 8. The CDR3 region has the DNA TGTGCCAGCAGCCTTGGACAGGGGGTTACGGGAAACACCATATATTTT. This sequence encodes CASSLGQGVTGNTIYF.

The chain is built from TRBV7-2 and TRBJ2-3; weak D call: TRBD2 (5 bases). This CDR3 region has 17 residues. V lost 0 bases and J lost 0, with 13 bases in between. Germline CDR1 and CDR2: SGHTA and FQGNSA. The CDR3 reads CASSLAGVESSTDTQYF. CDR3 DNA: TGTGCCAGCAGCTTAGCGGGAGTGGAGTCTAGCACAGATACGCAGTATTTT. Based on the CDR3 plus reference TRBV7-2 and TRBJ2-3, the full variable domain is GAGVSQSPSNKVTEKGKDVELRCDPISGHTALYWYRQSLGQGLEFLIYFQGNSAPDKSGLPSDRFSAERTGGSVSTLTIQRTQQEDSAVYLCASSLAGVESSTDTQYFGPGTRLTVL.

This chain joins TRBV5-8 and TRBJ1-4; D is unresolved. This CDR3 region has 16 residues. The V end was cut by 4 bases, the J end by 0 bases, with 13 bases between. Germline CDR1 is SGHTS and CDR2 is YDEGEE. For the CDR3, the DNA is TGTGCCAGCAGCGAGGAAGTCTCTGCAACTAATGAAAAACTGTTTTTT. It encodes CASSEEVSATNEKLFF.

The rearrangement links TRBV18 to TRBJ2-7; TRBD2 matches 9 bases. The CDR3 consists of 14 residues. Germline loops: CDR1 KGHSH, CDR2 LQKENI. J was trimmed by 3 bases and V by 3 bases; bases with no gene match: 3. CDR3 nucleotide sequence: TGTGCCAGCTCACCTCCGACTAGCGGCTACGAGCAGTACTTC. This sequence encodes CASSPPTSGYEQYF. Combining the CDR3 with reference TRBV18 and TRBJ2-7 gives the whole variable domain NAGVMQNPRHLVRRRGQEARLRCSPMKGHSHVYWYRQLPEEGLKFMVYLQKENIIDESGMPKERFSAEFPKEGPSILRIQQVVRGDSAAYFCASSPPTSGYEQYFGPGTRLTVT.

This chain links TRBV28 with TRBJ2-1; TRBD1 aligns across 10 bases. There are 15 residues in the CDR3. The ends lost 5 bases at V and 5 bases at J; junction bases unmatched: 6. CDR1 and CDR2 (germline): MDHEN, SYDVKM. The CDR3 loop is CASSPGTGDHNEQFF. CDR3 DNA: TGTGCCAGCAGTCCCGGGACAGGGGACCACAATGAGCAGTTCTTC.

The chain uses TRBV19 and TRBJ1-1, with unresolved D. Looked up from germline, CDR1 is LNHDA and CDR2 is SQIVND (reference sequence). V was trimmed by 1 base and J by 5 bases, leaving 17 bases between them. The CDR3 runs to 16 residues. For the CDR3, the DNA is TGTGCCAGTAGTATAGCCCCCGCAAGGGTCGTGACTGAAGCTTTCTTT. Translating it yields CASSIAPARVVTEAFF.

The CDR3, as DNA: TGTGCCAGCAGCTTGGTTAGCGGGACAGATACGCAGTATTTT. It specifies CASSLVSGTDTQYF. V usage is TRBV5-5 and J usage is TRBJ2-3; 7 bases match TRBD2. The germline V gene encodes CDR1 SGHKS and CDR2 YYEKEE (reference sequence). The CDR3 runs 14 residues. The ends lost 0 bases at V and 3 bases at J; junction bases unmatched: 1.

This clone occurred once. The chain joins TRBV4-1 to TRBJ2-7; the D is unclear. The CDR3 spans 15 residues. V gave up 0 bases and J gave up 6 bases, with 15 bases separating them. Germline V gene sequence: CDR1 MGHRA, CDR2 YSYEKL. The CDR3 DNA sequence: TGCGCCAGCAGCCAAGAGGCCAGGTCCCCCGCCGAGCAGTACTTC. Protein product: CASSQEARSPAEQYF.

This clone was seen just once. V gene TRBV13 combines with J gene TRBJ2-1; D might be TRBD1 (6 bases). The length of the CDR3 is 14 residues. The germline V gene has CDR1 PRHDT and CDR2 FYEKMQ (reference sequence). Trimming took 5 bases from V and 2 from J, leaving 10 bases between them. Here the CDR3 reads CASSLRDTYNEQFF. The CDR3 nucleotides are TGTGCCAGCAGCCTCCGGGACACCTACAATGAGCAGTTCTTC.

The rearrangement joins TRBV7-9 to TRBJ2-5; 7 nucleotides agree with TRBD1. The V gene end was trimmed by 6 bases and the J gene end by 5 bases; junction bases not matched to a gene: 12. This CDR3 is 15 amino acids long. Germline V lookup: CDR1 SEHNR, CDR2 FQNEAQ (reference sequence). This CDR3 reads CASSTPDRERETQYF. DNA for the CDR3: TGTGCCAGCAGTACCCCAGACAGGGAACGGGAGACCCAGTACTTC.

The V and J genes are TRBV9 and TRBJ1-4; the D gene is possibly TRBD1 (5 bases). The germline CDR1 and CDR2 sequences are SGDLS and YYNGEE. Trimming stripped 5 bases from V and 7 bases from J, with 15 bases between. The CDR3 contains 14 residues. This chain's CDR3 is CASSGWGGGEKLFF. The CDR3 nucleotides read TGTGCCAGCAGTGGTTGGGGCGGAGGTGAAAAACTGTTTTTT.

The chain has TRBV7-6 and TRBJ2-1, with TRBD2 identical over 7 bases. Germline V gives CDR1 SGHVS, CDR2 FNYEAQ. V gave up 8 bases and J gave up 5 bases; unmatched junction bases: 9. This CDR3 contains 14 residues. DNA of the CDR3: TGTGCCAGCCCCGGTCGGCGGGAGCACAATGAGCAGTTCTTC. It specifies CASPGRREHNEQFF. The variable domain in full, completed from reference TRBV7-6 and TRBJ2-1, reads GAGVSQSPRYKVTKRGQDVALRCDPISGHVSLYWYRQALGQGPEFLTYFNYEAQQDKSGLPNDRFSAERPEGSISTLTIQRTEQRDSAMYRCASPGRREHNEQFFGPGTRLTVL.

The V and J genes are TRBV27 and TRBJ2-1; no definite D call. Trimming left V 0 bases short and J 2 bases short, with 11 bases between. Germline CDR1 reads MNHEY; CDR2 reads SMNVEV (reference sequence). The length of the CDR3 is 16 residues. The CDR3 protein is CASSLSSGEAYNEQFF. DNA of the CDR3: TGTGCCAGCAGTTTATCTTCCGGCGAGGCCTACAATGAGCAGTTCTTC.

The rearrangement links TRBV5-1 to TRBJ1-2, with D possibly TRBD1 on 6 matching bases. Germline V gene lookup returns CDR1 SGHRS and CDR2 YFSETQ. This CDR3 contains 16 residues. V lost 4 bases and J lost 1, with 17 bases in between. The CDR3 DNA follows: TGCGCCAGCAGCGTGGCTTGGACAGAAATTAACTATGGCTACACCTTC. Amino acid sequence: CASSVAWTEINYGYTF.

This chain joins TRBV28 and TRBJ2-5; D gene uncertain. V lost 3 bases and J lost 0, with 8 bases in between. From germline, CDR1 is MDHEN and CDR2 SYDVKM. The CDR3 has 14 amino acids. CDR3: CASSFGQYQETQYF. The CDR3 nucleotides are TGTGCCAGCAGTTTTGGTCAGTACCAAGAGACCCAGTACTTC. Drawing the rest from reference TRBV28 and TRBJ2-5, the complete variable domain is DVKVTQSSRYLVKRTGEKVFLECVQDMDHENMFWYRQDPGLGLRLIYFSYDVKMKEKGDIPEGYSVSREKKERFSLILESASTNQTSMYLCASSFGQYQETQYFGPGTRLLVL.